These T cell receptor beta chains were read from a single sample in a study of monozygotic twins with inflammatory bowel disease. With the 5' RACE reads reprocessed, TCRdb shows one record per CDR3 protein and no DNA. This table lists more than 300,000 distinct CDR3 sequences. Input material: blood. These receptors were obtained from a human donor with ulcerative colitis or Crohn's disease, or a healthy co-twin of an affected twin (not recorded which). CDR3s include the opening cysteine and the closing phenylalanine or tryptophan.

V	J	CDR3
TRBV7-3	TRBJ2-3	CASSLPPGQGFANTQYF
TRBV6-1	TRBJ1-6	CASSERANSPLHF
TRBV6-2/TRBV6-3	TRBJ2-7	CASSPHLPSGGDYEQYF
TRBV5-1	TRBJ2-1	CASSLGTADYNEQFF
TRBV11-1	TRBJ2-5	CASSPGLGGGAYQETQYF
TRBV6-5	TRBJ1-1	CASSYSQTANTEAFF
TRBV12-3/TRBV12-4	TRBJ2-1	CASSLGQAYNEQFF
TRBV12-3/TRBV12-4	TRBJ2-1	CASSPYQGIKFNEQFF
TRBV5-1	TRBJ1-6	CASSAISPSSYNSPLHF
TRBV5-5	TRBJ2-3	CASSSKHRDREYF
TRBV2	TRBJ2-3	CASRSLTGDVGTDTQYF
TRBV7-2	TRBJ2-1	CASRFTAREYNEQFF
TRBV11-2	TRBJ2-1	CASSLLDGNNEQFF
TRBV12-3/TRBV12-4	TRBJ2-1	CASSSDRRYEQFF
TRBV5-1	TRBJ2-1	CASSYNSDSNEQFF
TRBV9	TRBJ2-1	CASSVVERTSTSGGPSSYNEQFF
TRBV6-5	TRBJ1-1	CASSQGAGEAFF
TRBV7-9	TRBJ2-7	CASNAGQGWREQYF
TRBV7-2	TRBJ1-5	CASSASNQPQHF
TRBV4-3	TRBJ2-2	CASSPLGDRTNTGELFF
TRBV25-1	TRBJ1-2	CASSYPGDGYTF
TRBV12-3/TRBV12-4	TRBJ1-5	CASSLARAGTNYIGNQPQHF
TRBV11-2	TRBJ2-3	CASSLTFYSATSTDTQYF
TRBV20-1	TRBJ2-1	CSAEGAGGQNSYNEQFF
TRBV4-1	TRBJ2-5	CASSQDLEETQYF
TRBV7-2	TRBJ2-3	CASSRVGGTDTQYF
TRBV4-1	TRBJ2-7	CASSRGQPAESSYEQYF
TRBV5-1	TRBJ1-6	CASRIGSAGYNSPLHF
TRBV20-1	TRBJ2-3	CSAKRLAGGQTSTDTQYF
TRBV20-1	TRBJ1-4	CSARDDRSNEKLFF
TRBV7-9	TRBJ2-1	CASSPILAGAYDNEQFF
TRBV12-3/TRBV12-4	TRBJ2-1	CASSLSGVPYEQFF
TRBV9	TRBJ2-7	CASSAGQGDYEQYF
TRBV5-1	TRBJ2-1	CASSWGGGDEQFF
TRBV12-3/TRBV12-4	TRBJ1-2	CASSPRRVWGYTF
TRBV27	TRBJ2-3	CASSPRLVSTDTQYF
TRBV7-9	TRBJ2-5	CASSFRDSGQETQYF
TRBV11-2	TRBJ2-5	CASSIRVREETQYF
TRBV21-1	TRBJ1-2	CASSKALPEEGNYGYTF
TRBV7-9	TRBJ2-7	CASSFAGLPYELYF
TRBV4-1	TRBJ2-5	CASSQANGGRGETQYF
TRBV29-1	TRBJ2-3	CSVEAGADTQYF
TRBV10-3	TRBJ2-7	CAISEVVQGVNEQYF
TRBV20-1	TRBJ2-3	CSANSGGNTDTQYF
TRBV18	TRBJ1-2	CASSPPDTNYGYTF
TRBV11-2	TRBJ2-2	CASSLINTGELFF
TRBV2	TRBJ2-5	CASSEPGQAPSQETQYF
TRBV29-1	TRBJ1-1	CSFLTENTEAFF
TRBV19	TRBJ2-3	CASSILRGAGTDTQYF
TRBV4-3	TRBJ1-4	CASSQRAGGQGGDEKLFF
TRBV5-1	TRBJ2-3	CASSYASGGTDTQYF
TRBV6-2/TRBV6-3	TRBJ1-2	CASQDSTGVRDGYTF
TRBV19	TRBJ2-2	CASSIAGATGELFF
TRBV11-2	TRBJ2-2	CASSPDGAGRYTGELFF